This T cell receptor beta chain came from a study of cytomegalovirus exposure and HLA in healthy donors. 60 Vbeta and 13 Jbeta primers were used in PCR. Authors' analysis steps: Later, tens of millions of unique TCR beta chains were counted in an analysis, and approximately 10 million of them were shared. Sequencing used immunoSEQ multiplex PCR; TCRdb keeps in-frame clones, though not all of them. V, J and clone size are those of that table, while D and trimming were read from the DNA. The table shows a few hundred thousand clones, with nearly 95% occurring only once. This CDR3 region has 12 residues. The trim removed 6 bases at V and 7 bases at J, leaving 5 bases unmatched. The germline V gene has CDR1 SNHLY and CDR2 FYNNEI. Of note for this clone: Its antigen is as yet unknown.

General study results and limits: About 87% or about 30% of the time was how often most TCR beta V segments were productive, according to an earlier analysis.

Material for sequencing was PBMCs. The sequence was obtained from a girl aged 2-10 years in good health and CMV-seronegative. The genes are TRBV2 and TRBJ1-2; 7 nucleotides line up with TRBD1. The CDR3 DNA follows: TGTGCCAGCAGGTATGGACAGGTTGGCTACACCTTC. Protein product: CASRYGQVGYTF.